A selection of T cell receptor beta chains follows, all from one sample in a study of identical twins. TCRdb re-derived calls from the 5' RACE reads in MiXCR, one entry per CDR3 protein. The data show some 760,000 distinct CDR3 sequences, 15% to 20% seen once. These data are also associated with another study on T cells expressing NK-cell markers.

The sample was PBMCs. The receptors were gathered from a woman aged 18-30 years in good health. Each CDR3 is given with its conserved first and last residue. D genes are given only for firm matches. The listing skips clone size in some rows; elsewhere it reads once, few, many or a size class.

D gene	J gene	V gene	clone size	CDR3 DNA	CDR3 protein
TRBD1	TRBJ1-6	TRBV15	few	TGTGCCACCAGCAGTGGACAGGGATCGTCCCTCCACTTT	CATSSGQGSSLHF
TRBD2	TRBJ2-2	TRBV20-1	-	TGCAGTGCGTGGCGGGGGACGAACACCGGGGAGCTGTTTTTT	CSAWRGTNTGELFF
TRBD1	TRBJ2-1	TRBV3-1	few	TGTGCCAGCAGCTACAGGGGTGCGGGCAATGAGCAGTTCTTC	CASSYRGAGNEQFF
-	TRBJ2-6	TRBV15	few	TGTGCCACCAGCAGAGATAAGTTCCGAGGAGGGGCTGGGGCCAACGTCCTGACTTTC	CATSRDKFRGGAGANVLTF
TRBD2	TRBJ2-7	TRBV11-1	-	TGTGCCAGCAGCCCCAGGGCAGCGGGGAAATACGAGCAGTACTTC	CASSPRAAGKYEQYF
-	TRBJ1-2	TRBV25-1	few	TGTGCCAGCAGTGGTTCACGGGGGGAAGCAACTTATGGCTACACCTTC	CASSGSRGEATYGYTF
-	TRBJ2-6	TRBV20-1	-	TGCAGTGCTAGAGATCGGGGGACTGGGGCCAACGTCCTGACTTTC	CSARDRGTGANVLTF
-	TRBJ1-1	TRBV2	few	TGTGCCGAGCGGGACGGACTCACTGAAGCTTTCTTT	CAERDGLTEAFF
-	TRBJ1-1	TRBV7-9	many	TGTGCCAGCAGCTTATCGACAGTGAACACTGAAGCTTTCTTT	CASSLSTVNTEAFF
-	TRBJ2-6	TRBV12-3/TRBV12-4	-	TGTGCCAGCAGTTTACTGTCGGTATCTGGGGCCAACGTCCTGACTTTC	CASSLLSVSGANVLTF
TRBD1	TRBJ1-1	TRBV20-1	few	TGCAGTGCACCCGGACAGGGAAGAAGTGAAGCTTTCTTT	CSAPGQGRSEAFF
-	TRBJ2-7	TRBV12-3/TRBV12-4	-	TGTGCCAGCAGTTTATTGGGCAGCACGAGGGAGCAGTACTTC	CASSLLGSTREQYF
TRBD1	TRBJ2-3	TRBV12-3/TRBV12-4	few	TGTGCCAGCAGTTTAACGACAGGGGGGACAGATACGCAGTATTTT	CASSLTTGGTDTQYF
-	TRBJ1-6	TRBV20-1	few	TGCAGTGCTCGCCGGGCTACGGGCATAGGTTCACCCCTCCACTTT	CSARRATGIGSPLHF
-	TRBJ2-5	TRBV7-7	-	TGTGCTAGCAGCACCAGGGTGAGAGAGACCCAGTACTTC	CASSTRVRETQYF
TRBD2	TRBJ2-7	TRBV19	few	TGTGCCAGTAGACTAGCGGGGGACTACGAGCAGTACTTC	CASRLAGDYEQYF
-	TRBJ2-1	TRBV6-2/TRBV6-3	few	TGTGCCAGCAAACGGGCGGTGAACAATGAGCAGTTCTTC	CASKRAVNNEQFF
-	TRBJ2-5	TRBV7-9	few	TGTGCCAGCAGCTTAGATGGCGGGGCCCAAGAGACCCAGTACTTC	CASSLDGGAQETQYF
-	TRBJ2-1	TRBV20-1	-	TGCAGTGCAGGCGTCAGGGGGAGGGGCAATGAGCAGTTCTTC	CSAGVRGRGNEQFF
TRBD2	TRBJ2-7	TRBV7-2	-	TGTGCCAGCAGCGTTAGACTAGCGGGAGCGAACGAGCAGTACTTC	CASSVRLAGANEQYF
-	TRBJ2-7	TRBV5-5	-	TGTGCCAGCAGCTTACTATCTTCTTCCTACGAGCAGTACTTC	CASSLLSSSYEQYF
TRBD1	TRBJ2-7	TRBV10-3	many	TGTGCCAGCGGAATCCAGGGGGCGCTTGACGAGCAGTACTTC	CASGIQGALDEQYF
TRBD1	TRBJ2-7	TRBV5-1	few	TGCGCCAGCAGCGAAGGGACAGGGAGCGAGCAGTACTTC	CASSEGTGSEQYF
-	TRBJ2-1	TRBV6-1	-	TGTGCCAGCAGTCGCCCCATCAATGAGCAGTTCTTC	CASSRPINEQFF